The present TCR beta chain was sequenced within a study of T cells in Graves' hyperthyroidism and ophthalmopathy. Amplified TCR beta CDR3 regions came from RNA transcripts. During a first-round RT-PCR of the TCR CDR3, the HTBI primer set was used. TCRdb fed the multiplex PCR reads into MiXCR, producing one record per CDR3 protein. The sample consists of fewer than 500,000 distinct CDR3 sequences, around an eighth of them appearing once. CDR1 is SGHRS, CDR2 YFSETQ, per germline. The CDR3 length is 15 residues. Study-wide findings and caveats: Ophthalmopathy was told apart from stable hyperthyroidism by a 13 V-J model.

This clonotype was counted only a few times. The target antigen is unknown. This may be a read error: a much more frequent sequence differs by one nucleotide. Hyperthyroidism in the patients, aged 18 to 65, was newly diagnosed and under 2 months in duration. Diagnostic decisions used clinical symptoms, serum thyroxine and TRAb, thyroid ultrasound and orbital computed tomography. The V and J genes are TRBV5-1 and TRBJ1-4, with TRBD1 matching 9 bases. This TCR was recovered from a man in his thirties or forties with Graves' hyperthyroidism that later progressed to Graves' ophthalmopathy. Sequenced input: blood. In DNA form, the CDR3 reads TGCGCCGGCAGCCGGGACAGGGCAACTAATGAAAAACTGTTTTTT. Encoded protein: CAGSRDRATNEKLFF.